A selection of T cell receptor beta chains follows, all from one sample in a study of blood T cell repertoires in COVID-19. Assay used: immunoSEQ multiplex PCR; TCRdb lists only in-frame clones, some missing. The table shows 250,000 or so clones, with around four fifths occurring only once. Sequencing input: peripheral blood. The receptors originated from a woman of 80 years or more with acute or convalescent COVID-19. Each CDR3 is given with its conserved first and last residue. Fields, in order: clone size, J gene, D gene, V gene, CDR3 DNA, CDR3 protein. A D gene is named only where the DNA matches it firmly. Clone sizes are given selectively: once, few, many, or a class where the clone is expanded.

>NA|TRBJ1-4|TRBD1|TRBV6-1
TGTGCCAGCAGTGTAAGACAGGGGGCAACTAATGAAAAACTGTTTTTT
CASSVRQGATNEKLFF
>NA|TRBJ1-2|TRBD1|TRBV19
TGTGCCAGTAGTACGGACAGGGCCGGCTACACCTTC
CASSTDRAGYTF
>once|TRBJ1-1|TRBD1|TRBV7-9
TGTGCCAGCAGCTCCCGACAGGGTGGAAACACTGAAGCTTTCTTT
CASSSRQGGNTEAFF
>few|TRBJ1-1|TRBD1|TRBV18
TGTGCCAGCTCACCGACGACAGGGACTGAAGCTTTCTTT
CASSPTTGTEAFF
>once|TRBJ2-7|NA|TRBV20-1
TGCAGTGCTAGTACCTCGGGCTACGAGCAGTACTTC
CSASTSGYEQYF
>NA|TRBJ2-3|NA|TRBV2
TGTGCCAGCAGAGAAACGGGACTTAGCACAGATACGCAGTATTTT
CASRETGLSTDTQYF
>NA|TRBJ1-5|TRBD1|TRBV5-8
TGTGCCAGCAGCTTGTCGGGACAGCGGAGAAATCAGCCCCAGCATTTT
CASSLSGQRRNQPQHF
>NA|TRBJ1-5|NA|TRBV29-1
TGCAGCGTCGCTGGACAGAACGAGGATCAGCCCCAGCATTTT
CSVAGQNEDQPQHF
>NA|TRBJ1-3|TRBD1|TRBV28
TGTGCCAGCAGAAACAGGGGAATGGGAAACACCATATATTTT
CASRNRGMGNTIYF
>NA|TRBJ1-1|NA|TRBV19
TGTGCCAGTAGTATAGTTGGGGGCCCCACTGAAGCTTTCTTT
CASSIVGGPTEAFF
>NA|TRBJ2-7|NA|TRBV27
TGTGCCAGCAAAGGGACACCCGGCTCCTACGAGCAGTACTTC
CASKGTPGSYEQYF
>once|TRBJ1-2|TRBD1|TRBV5-1
TGCGCCAGCAGCTTAGGGACAGGGGGGTATGGCTACACCTTC
CASSLGTGGYGYTF
>NA|TRBJ1-2|TRBD1|TRBV5-1
TGCGCCAGCGGGGAGACAGGGCCCTACACCTTC
CASGETGPYTF
>NA|TRBJ2-2|TRBD2|TRBV7-3
TGTGCCAGCAGCCAGACTAGCGGGAGTCGGGAGCTGTTTTTT
CASSQTSGSRELFF
>NA|TRBJ1-5|TRBD1|TRBV7-8
TGTGCCAGCAGCCACGACAGGGGGCAGCCCCAGCATTTT
CASSHDRGQPQHF
>once|TRBJ1-2|TRBD1|TRBV6-5
TGTGCCAGCAGCCGGACAGGGGAAAAGGTTGGCTACACCTTC
CASSRTGEKVGYTF
>NA|TRBJ1-2|NA|TRBV5-5
TGTGCCAGCAGCTTCGCCGACGGCAGGGCCATCTATGGCTACACCTTC
CASSFADGRAIYGYTF
>NA|TRBJ1-1|NA|TRBV5-1
TGCGCCAGCAGCTTGATGGCAGGGTCGAACACTGAAGCTTTCTTT
CASSLMAGSNTEAFF
>NA|TRBJ2-7|NA|TRBV7-8
TGTGCCAGCAGCTTAGGACTTTCCCCCTACGAGCAGTACTTC
CASSLGLSPYEQYF
>NA|TRBJ2-3|TRBD1|TRBV7-3
TGTGCCAGCAGCTTAAACCCAGGGGGCCGCACAGATACGCAGTATTTT
CASSLNPGGRTDTQYF
>NA|TRBJ2-6|TRBD1|TRBV14
TGTGCCAGCAGCCTGGGACAGCATCACTCTGGGGCCAACGTCCTGACTTTC
CASSLGQHHSGANVLTF
>NA|TRBJ2-1|NA|TRBV7-8
TGTGCCAGCAGCTTTACTAGGCGGGGCAATGAGCAGTTCTTC
CASSFTRRGNEQFF
>NA|TRBJ1-4|NA|TRBV28
TGTGCCAGCAGACCCACCACCGGGGGGGCAGGTGAAAAACTGTTTTTT
CASRPTTGGAGEKLFF
>NA|TRBJ1-1|NA|TRBV5-1
TGCGCCAGCAGCTCAACAGGGTTCACTGAAGCTTTCTTT
CASSSTGFTEAFF
>NA|TRBJ2-5|TRBD2|TRBV10-3
TGTGCCATCATGGCGGGAGAAGCAGAGACCCAGTACTTC
CAIMAGEAETQYF
>NA|TRBJ2-6|NA|TRBV18
TGTGCCAGCTCTCGGGATGGGGCCAACGTCCTGACTTTC
CASSRDGANVLTF
>once|TRBJ2-2|TRBD1|TRBV6-5
TGTGCCAGCAGGGGACAGACTAACACCGGGGAGCTGTTTTTT
CASRGQTNTGELFF
>NA|TRBJ2-5|NA|TRBV11-2
TGTGCCAGCAGCTTAAGCCCGGCAGACAGGGAGACCCAGTACTTC
CASSLSPADRETQYF
>many|TRBJ1-3|TRBD1|TRBV30
TGTGCCTGGAGGCAGGGGGACAAAAACACCATATATTTT
CAWRQGDKNTIYF
>NA|TRBJ1-1|TRBD1|TRBV5-4
TGTGCCAGCAGCTTGGAACAGGGGAGTAACACTGAAGCTTTCTTT
CASSLEQGSNTEAFF
>NA|TRBJ1-1|TRBD1|TRBV2
TGTGCCAGCAGCGACAGGGCCCGGAACACTGAAGCTTTCTTT
CASSDRARNTEAFF
>few|TRBJ1-2|NA|TRBV28
TGTGCCAGCGCGACAGTTAACTATGGCTACACCTTC
CASATVNYGYTF
>NA|TRBJ1-1|TRBD1|TRBV28
TGTGCCAGCAGTCTCCTGACAGGGGAAAACACTGAAGCTTTCTTT
CASSLLTGENTEAFF
>NA|TRBJ2-1|TRBD2|TRBV7-9
TGTGCCAGCAGCCATGCTAGCGGTGAGCAGTTCTTC
CASSHASGEQFF
>NA|TRBJ1-1|NA|TRBV7-9
TGTGCCAGCAGCCGGACGGGAACTGAAGCTTTCTTT
CASSRTGTEAFF
>NA|TRBJ2-1|TRBD2|TRBV5-1
TGCGCCAGCAGCTTGCCAGGGACTAGCGGGGAGAGTAAGCAGTTCTTC
CASSLPGTSGESKQFF
>NA|TRBJ2-1|NA|TRBV7-2
TGTGCCAGCAGCTTGCACAGTGAGCAGTTCTTC
CASSLHSEQFF
>NA|TRBJ2-1|TRBD2|TRBV5-1
TGCGCCAGCAGCATGACTAGCGGGGGAATAAATGAGCAGTTCTTC
CASSMTSGGINEQFF
>NA|TRBJ2-1|TRBD1|TRBV6-5
TGTGCCAGCAGTCGGGACAGGGGGCAGGACAATGAGCAGTTCTTC
CASSRDRGQDNEQFF
>NA|TRBJ2-1|TRBD2|TRBV27
TGTGCCAGCAAACTTAGCGGGGGGGCCTGGCTCGAGCAGTTCTTC
CASKLSGGAWLEQFF
>NA|TRBJ1-3|NA|TRBV19
TGTGCCAGTAGCTCCTGGCAGGGATCAACGGGGAGGAACACCATATATTTT
CASSSWQGSTGRNTIYF
>NA|TRBJ1-6|NA|TRBV27
TGTGCCAGCAGGTTAAGATTCGGGGTGGTTGATAATTCACCCCTCCACTTT
CASRLRFGVVDNSPLHF
>once|TRBJ2-7|NA|TRBV13
TGTGCCAGCAGCTCCTCAGGGCGTACCTACGAGCAGTACTTC
CASSSSGRTYEQYF
>NA|TRBJ2-1|TRBD2|TRBV5-4
TGTGCCAGCAGCCGCAGGACTAGCGGGAGGGCCATCTCCTACAATGAGCAGTTCTTC
CASSRRTSGRAISYNEQFF
>NA|TRBJ1-3|NA|TRBV24-1
TGTGCCACCAGTGATCTCTGTGCTTTCGGGGGTTGTGCTGGAAACACCATATATTTT
CATSDLCAFGGCAGNTIYF
>NA|TRBJ1-4|NA|TRBV7-9
TGTGCCAGCAGCCTGACTACAGGGCAAACTAATGAAAAACTGTTTTTT
CASSLTTGQTNEKLFF
>many|TRBJ2-7|TRBD1|TRBV7-6
TGTGCCAGCAGCCACGGGACAGGGGGAAGATACGAGCAGTACTTC
CASSHGTGGRYEQYF
>few|TRBJ2-1|TRBD2|TRBV3-1/TRBV3-2
TGTGCCAGCAGTGGGACTAGCGGGGGGGGTGGTGAGCAGTTCTTC
CASSGTSGGGGEQFF
>few|TRBJ2-1|TRBD2|TRBV5-1
TGCGCCAGCAGCTTGTTCCCTACGGGAGGGTCCTACAATGAGCAGTTCTTC
CASSLFPTGGSYNEQFF
>NA|TRBJ2-7|NA|TRBV6-2/TRBV6-3
TGTGCCAGCAGTGCCGGGCCGGGATACTACGAGCAGTACTTC
CASSAGPGYYEQYF
>NA|TRBJ2-3|NA|TRBV5-1
TGCGCCAGCAGCTTACTCTCCCCTAGAGCAGATACGCAGTATTTT
CASSLLSPRADTQYF
>NA|TRBJ2-7|NA|TRBV28
TGTGCCAGCAGTTTACTAGACTACGAGCAGTACTTC
CASSLLDYEQYF
>NA|TRBJ1-3|NA|TRBV9
TGTGCCAGCAGCGGACACAGGGTCAACTCTGGAAACACCATATATTTT
CASSGHRVNSGNTIYF
>NA|TRBJ1-2|NA|TRBV29-1
TGCAGCGTGAGGGGGGGACTCTATGGCTACACCTTC
CSVRGGLYGYTF
>NA|TRBJ1-4|NA|TRBV29-1
TGCAGCGTTGTTTCGGAAAAACTGTTTTTT
CSVVSEKLFF
>NA|TRBJ2-1|TRBD2|TRBV27
TGTGCCAGCAGTGAAATAGCGGGGGGGCCCAATGAGCAGTTCTTC
CASSEIAGGPNEQFF
>NA|TRBJ1-5|NA|TRBV5-5
TGTGCCAGCAGCGTGGGCCCCCTAGGGGATCAGCCCCAGCATTTT
CASSVGPLGDQPQHF
>NA|TRBJ2-5|NA|TRBV5-1
TGCGCCAGCAGCTTGTCTCAGGGTGGAGAGACCCAGTACTTC
CASSLSQGGETQYF
>NA|TRBJ2-1|NA|TRBV19
TGTGCCAGTAGTATATCAGGGTCTTTTGGTGAGCAGTTCTTC
CASSISGSFGEQFF
>NA|TRBJ2-3|NA|TRBV14
TGTGCCAGCAGCCAAGACCGGCAGGGGCGAAGGGGCACAGATACGCAGTATTTT
CASSQDRQGRRGTDTQYF